These 20 T cell receptor beta chains originate from one sample sequenced in a study of regulatory T cells in long-lasting Graves disease. Both iRepertoire HTBI primers and Arm-PCR of CDR3 regions were used to build the TCR beta libraries. TCRdb called the multiplex PCR reads again in MiXCR, with one record for every CDR3 protein. Found here are about 540,000 distinct CDR3 sequences, about 14% of them singletons; the top ten hold roughly 9.7%. Described time point: newly diagnosed GD, antithyroid drugs for less than 3 months. There was RNA extracted from PBMCs, and the TCR library was made from it. Another study also made use of these data, one on T cells in Graves' hyperthyroidism and ophthalmopathy.

Sequenced material: peripheral blood mononuclear cells (PBMCs), taken at new diagnosis, from a patient treated with antithyroid drugs. The receptors were sampled from a man aged 25-40 years with Graves disease.

The V gene is TRBV5-4, the J gene TRBJ1-2; D not resolved. Germline-derived CDR1 and CDR2 are SGHNT and YYREEE (reference sequence). CDR3 length: 14 residues. V was pared by 6 bases and J by 5 bases, with 17 bases between. The CDR3 coding sequence is TGTGCCAGCAACATAAATGGGGTAGCTTATGGCTACACCTTC. This encodes CASNINGVAYGYTF.

Ten or more counts support this clonotype. V usage is TRBV6-1 and J usage is TRBJ2-3; a weak D match, TRBD1 (5 bases). The CDR3 consists of 13 residues. V lost 10 bases and J 1 base, leaving 12 bases between the germline ends. CDR1 is MNHNS and CDR2 is SASEGT in the germline V gene. The CDR3 spells CATGQRGTDTQYF. The CDR3 region has the DNA TGTGCCACCGGACAAAGGGGCACAGATACGCAGTATTTT.

This clonotype was detected many times. Here the CDR3 DNA reads TGCAGTGCCCTGACAGGGACCAATTATGGCTACACCTTC. This codes for CSALTGTNYGYTF. The V gene is TRBV20-1, the J gene TRBJ1-2; TRBD1 agrees at 7 bases. The V segment lost 6 bases and the J segment 5 bases; nucleotides outside the gene matches: 9. The germline V gene has CDR1 DFQATT and CDR2 SNEGSKA (reference sequence). The CDR3 sequence is 13 residues long.

This clonotype occurred a few times. V is TRBV20-1 and J is TRBJ2-7; D possibly uses TRBD1 or TRBD2 (5 bases each). V was pared by 5 bases and J by 3 bases, with 17 bases between. The CDR3 spans 14 residues. Germline CDR1 is DFQATT and CDR2 is SNEGSKA (reference sequence). CDR3 amino acids: CSAVPTGPNYEQYF. The CDR3 nucleotides read TGCAGTGCTGTCCCTACGGGGCCCAACTACGAGCAGTACTTC.

This clonotype has at least ten counts. The rearrangement joins TRBV7-3 to TRBJ2-2, with D tentatively TRBD1 (7 bases). V was cut by 6 bases and J by 0 bases, with 11 bases left in between. This CDR3 region has 15 residues. Germline CDR1 SGHTA, CDR2 FQGTGA. The CDR3 reads CASRGGGSNTGELFF. CDR3 nucleotides: TGTGCCAGCAGAGGAGGGGGCTCGAACACCGGGGAGCTGTTTTTT.

This clonotype was seen repeatedly, ten times or more. This chain joins TRBV6-1 and TRBJ2-7; 8 positions agree with TRBD1. The germline V gene encodes CDR1 MNHNS and CDR2 SASEGT. The CDR3 is made up of 13 amino acids. With 5 bases clipped from V and 4 bases from J, the junction kept 4 bases outside the gene matches. The CDR3 DNA sequence: TGTGCCAGCAGTCCCAGGGGGCTGTACGAGCAGTACTTC. Its protein product is CASSPRGLYEQYF.

A few counts support this clonotype. This sequence joins TRBV27 and TRBJ1-5; no definite D call. V dropped 4 bases and J dropped 7 bases, with 23 bases sitting between them. The CDR3 contains 17 residues. The germline gives CDR1 MNHEY, CDR2 SMNVEV (reference sequence). The DNA for the CDR3 is TGTGCCAGCAGTTCTCTTCCCCGGGAGCAAGATAGCCAGCCCCAGCATTTT. This gives the protein CASSSLPREQDSQPQHF.

There are many counts of this clonotype. The junction departs from the called germline gene at one end, perhaps through a read error. DNA for the CDR3: TGTGCCAGCATTTACGGGGGGCGTGACGGCTACACCTTC. Protein sequence: CASIYGGRDGYTF. The chain carries TRBV6-5 and TRBJ1-2; TRBD1 might be the D (6 bases). The CDR3 totals 13 residues. Germline lookup yields CDR1 MNHEY and CDR2 SVGAGI.

This clonotype was seen a handful of times. The rearrangement joins TRBV5-1 to TRBJ2-4; D not resolved. Trimming left V 4 bases short and J 0 bases short, with 11 bases between. The CDR3 runs to 15 residues. Germline CDR1 reads SGHRS; CDR2 reads YFSETQ. In nucleotides, the CDR3 is TGCGCCAGCAGCCCGGCGGCCCTAGCCAAAAACATTCAGTACTTC. Encoded protein: CASSPAALAKNIQYF. Full variable domain (outside the CDR3, taken from reference TRBV5-1 and TRBJ2-4): KAGVTQTPRYLIKTRGQQVTLSCSPISGHRSVSWYQQTPGQGLQFLFEYFSETQRNKGNFPGRFSGRQFSNSRSEMNVSTLELGDSALYLCASSPAALAKNIQYFGAGTRLSVL.

This clonotype was picked up a small number of times. This chain connects TRBV18 to TRBJ2-7; D remains ambiguous. This CDR3 is built from 16 residues. Germline V gene data show CDR1 as KGHSH and CDR2 as LQKENI. Trimming left V 2 bases short and J 2 bases short, with 16 bases between. CDR3: CASSPTDGDPPYEQYF. The CDR3 nucleotides read TGTGCCAGCTCACCAACGGACGGAGATCCCCCCTACGAGCAGTACTTC.

Worth noting for this clonotype: A read error may explain this, as a much larger clone is one base away. In this CDR3 the conserved last residue, phenylalanine or tryptophan, is missing, so a read error is likely. The J gene is TRBJ1-5, the V gene TRBV3-1; 9 nucleotides match TRBD1. The germline gives CDR1 LGHDT, CDR2 YNNKEL (reference sequence). Unmatched junction bases numbered 1, after V lost 0 bases and J lost 7 bases. CDR3 length: 14 amino acids. CDR3 coding DNA: TGTGCCAGCAGCCAAGAAGACAGGGGGCAGCCCCAGCATTCT. Translation: CASSQEDRGQPQHS.

The rearrangement uses TRBV3-1 and TRBJ2-7, with 9 bases identical to TRBD2. The CDR3 contains 14 residues. Looked up from germline, CDR1 is LGHDT and CDR2 is YNNKEL (reference sequence). J was trimmed by 9 bases and V by 1 base; bases with no gene match: 7. CDR3: CASSQVAGGDRQYF. For the CDR3, the DNA is TGTGCCAGCAGCCAAGTCGCGGGAGGGGACCGGCAGTACTTC.

This clonotype was seen repeatedly, ten times or more. V is TRBV5-1 and J is TRBJ2-2, with 7 bases matching TRBD2. V lost 0 bases to trimming and J lost 1 base; unmatched junction nucleotides: 3. The CDR3 has 16 residues. Germline V gene data show CDR1 as SGHRS and CDR2 as YFSETQ. The DNA of the CDR3 is TGCGCCAGCAGCTTGGCGAGCGGGATGAACACCGGGGAGCTGTTTTTT. Amino acid sequence: CASSLASGMNTGELFF.

The genes are TRBV12-3 or TRBV12-4 and TRBJ1-6, with D possibly TRBD1 on 5 matching bases. V dropped 3 bases and J dropped 7 bases, with 13 bases sitting between them. CDR3 length: 15 amino acids. As DNA, the CDR3 is TGTGCCAGCAGTTTCTCGGCAGGGCGGAATTCACCCCTCCACTTT. It is translated as CASSFSAGRNSPLHF.

This clonotype came up many times. The chain links TRBV27 to TRBJ2-7; D call uncertain. V shed 2 bases and J shed 9 bases, with 11 bases lying between them. CDR3 length: 12 residues. Germline V lookup: CDR1 MNHEY, CDR2 SMNVEV (reference sequence). The CDR3 protein is CASSLPGIGQYF. In nucleotides, the CDR3 is TGTGCCAGCAGTTTACCTGGGATCGGGCAGTACTTC.

The chain has TRBV10-2 and TRBJ2-4, with 8 bases that match TRBD2. Germline V gene lookup returns CDR1 WSHSY and CDR2 SAAADI. This CDR3 comprises 17 residues. V shed 0 bases and J 2 bases; nucleotides not matched to a gene: 6. CDR3 in amino acids: CASSESWQRGTKNIQYF. CDR3 DNA sequence: TGCGCCAGCAGTGAGTCGTGGCAGCGGGGGACCAAAAACATTCAGTACTTC.

Here the CDR3 reads CASSDVNNVGYTF. CDR3 sequence (DNA): TGTGCCAGCAGTGACGTCAACAACGTAGGCTACACCTTC. The chain joins TRBV25-1 to TRBJ1-2; D unresolved. V lost 3 bases and J 8 bases, leaving 13 bases between the germline ends. The CDR3 runs to 13 residues. CDR1 is MGHDK and CDR2 is SYGVNS in the germline V gene.

This sequence joins TRBV20-1 and TRBJ2-6; D remains unclear. The CDR3 has 20 residues. The V end was cut by 1 base, the J end by 0 bases, with 22 bases between. From germline, CDR1 is DFQATT and CDR2 SNEGSKA (reference sequence). The CDR3 region has the DNA TGCAGTGCTAGAGGGGCAGGTTTAGGAAGAGGTAGCTCTGGGGCCAACGTCCTGACTTTC. Amino acid sequence: CSARGAGLGRGSSGANVLTF.

In its sample, this clonotype was seen many times. The gene calls are TRBV12-3 or TRBV12-4 and TRBJ1-3; D possibly corresponds to TRBD1 (5 bases). This CDR3 is 14 amino acids long. V shed 3 bases and J shed 4 bases, with 10 bases lying between them. This CDR3 is CASSFQGAGNTIYF. Written as DNA, the CDR3 is TGTGCCAGCAGTTTTCAGGGTGCGGGAAACACCATATATTTT.

This clonotype was recorded at least ten times. This chain links TRBV29-1 with TRBJ1-2; D gene unclear. Germline CDR1 and CDR2: SQVTM and ANQGSEA. The V end lost 6 bases, the J end lost 3 bases, and 14 bases lay between the germline ends. The CDR3 consists of 13 residues. The CDR3 loop reads CSVVEGADYGYTF. The CDR3 region has the DNA TGCAGCGTCGTAGAGGGCGCCGACTATGGCTACACCTTC.